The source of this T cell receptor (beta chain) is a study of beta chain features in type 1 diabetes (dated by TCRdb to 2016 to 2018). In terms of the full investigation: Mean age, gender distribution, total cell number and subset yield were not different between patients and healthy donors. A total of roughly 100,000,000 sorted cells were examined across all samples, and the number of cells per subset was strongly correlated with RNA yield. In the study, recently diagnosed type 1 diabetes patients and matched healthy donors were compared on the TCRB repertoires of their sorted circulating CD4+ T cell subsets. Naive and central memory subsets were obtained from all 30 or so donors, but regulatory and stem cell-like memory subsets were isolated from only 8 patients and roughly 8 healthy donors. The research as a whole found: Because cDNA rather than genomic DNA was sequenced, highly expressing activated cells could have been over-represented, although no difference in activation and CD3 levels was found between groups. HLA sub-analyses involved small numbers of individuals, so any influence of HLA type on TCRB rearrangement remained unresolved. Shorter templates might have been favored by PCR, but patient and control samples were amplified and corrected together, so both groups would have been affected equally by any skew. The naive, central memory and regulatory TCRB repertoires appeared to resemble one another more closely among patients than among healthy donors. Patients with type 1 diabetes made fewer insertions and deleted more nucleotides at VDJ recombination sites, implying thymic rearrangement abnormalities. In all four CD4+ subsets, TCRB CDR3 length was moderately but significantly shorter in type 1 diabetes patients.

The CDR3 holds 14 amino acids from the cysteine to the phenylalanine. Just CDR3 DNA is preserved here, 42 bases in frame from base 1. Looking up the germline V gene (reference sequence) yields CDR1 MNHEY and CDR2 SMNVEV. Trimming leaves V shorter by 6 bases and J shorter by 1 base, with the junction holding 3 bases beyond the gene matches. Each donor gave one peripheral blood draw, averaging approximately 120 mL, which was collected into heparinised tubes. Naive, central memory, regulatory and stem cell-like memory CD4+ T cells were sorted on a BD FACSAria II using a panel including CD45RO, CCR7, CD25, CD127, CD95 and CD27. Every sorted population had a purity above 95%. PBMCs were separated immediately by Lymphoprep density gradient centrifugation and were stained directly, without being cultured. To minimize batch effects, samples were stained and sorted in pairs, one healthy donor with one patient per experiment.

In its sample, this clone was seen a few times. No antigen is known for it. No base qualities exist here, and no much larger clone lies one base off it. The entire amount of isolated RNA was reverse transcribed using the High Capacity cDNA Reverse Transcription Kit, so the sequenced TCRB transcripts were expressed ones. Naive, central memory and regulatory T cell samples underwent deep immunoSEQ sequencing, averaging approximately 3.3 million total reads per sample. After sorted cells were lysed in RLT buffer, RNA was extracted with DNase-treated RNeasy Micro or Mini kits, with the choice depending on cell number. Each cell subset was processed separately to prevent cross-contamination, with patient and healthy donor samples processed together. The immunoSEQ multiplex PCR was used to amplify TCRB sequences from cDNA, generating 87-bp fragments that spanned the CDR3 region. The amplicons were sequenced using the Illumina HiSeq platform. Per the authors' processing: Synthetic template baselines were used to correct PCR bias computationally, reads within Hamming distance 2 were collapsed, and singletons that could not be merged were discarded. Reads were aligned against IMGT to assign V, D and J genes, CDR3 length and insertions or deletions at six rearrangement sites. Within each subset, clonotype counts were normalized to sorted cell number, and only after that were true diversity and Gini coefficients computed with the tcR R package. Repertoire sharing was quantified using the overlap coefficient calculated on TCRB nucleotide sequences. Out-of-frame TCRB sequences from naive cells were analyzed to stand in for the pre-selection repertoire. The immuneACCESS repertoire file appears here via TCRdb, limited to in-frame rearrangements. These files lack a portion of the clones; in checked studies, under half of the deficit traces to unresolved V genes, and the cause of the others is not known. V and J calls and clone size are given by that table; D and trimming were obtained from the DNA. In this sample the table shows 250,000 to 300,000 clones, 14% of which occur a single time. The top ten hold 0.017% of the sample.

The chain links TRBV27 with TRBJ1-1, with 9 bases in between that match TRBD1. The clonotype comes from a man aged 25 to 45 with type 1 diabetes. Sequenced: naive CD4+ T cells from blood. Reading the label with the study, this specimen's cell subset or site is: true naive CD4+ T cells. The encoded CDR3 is CASSRGQGNTEAFF. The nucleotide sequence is TGTGCCAGCAGCCGGGGACAGGGGAACACTGAAGCTTTCTTT.